The T cell receptor beta chain described here comes from a study of control samples from healthy donors and cancer patients. The table came from immunoSEQ multiplex PCR; TCRdb's copy has only in-frame clones and leaves some out. The sample yields about 130,000 clones, approximately 92% seen once. Germline CDR1 and CDR2: SSHAT and FNYEAQ (reference sequence). This CDR3 contains 13 residues. The TCR originated in a man between 40 and 49 years old in good health. The V gene is TRBV7-7, the J gene TRBJ2-5; D is unclear. The sample consisted of blood. The CDR3 here is CASQVLDQETQYF. Here the CDR3 DNA reads TGTGCTAGCCAAGTCCTAGACCAAGAGACCCAGTACTTC.